The next 5 T cell receptor beta chains were all read from a single sample in a study of cytomegalovirus exposure and HLA in healthy donors. Amplification used 60 Vbeta primers and 13 Jbeta primers. The protocol was immunoSEQ multiplex PCR, while the TCRdb copy is restricted to in-frame clones and leaves out a portion. The sample lists more than 200,000 clones, 70% occurring once. The specimen was PBMCs. The receptors stem from a man aged 35 to 55 in good health and CMV-seropositive.

The rearrangement links TRBV28 to TRBJ1-1, with D maybe TRBD1 (6 bases). V was cut by 4 bases and J by 0 bases, with 24 bases left in between. Germline V gene data show CDR1 as MDHEN and CDR2 as SYDVKM. This CDR3 has 19 residues. The CDR3 is CASSWPSNSGAIMNTEAFF. DNA for the CDR3: TGTGCCAGCAGTTGGCCATCAAACTCAGGGGCCATAATGAACACTGAAGCTTTCTTT.

The gene calls are TRBV13 and TRBJ2-3, with 12 bases aligning to TRBD1. CDR3 length equals 17 residues. With 1 base clipped from V and 5 bases from J, the junction kept 7 bases outside the gene matches. The germline CDR1 and CDR2 sequences are PRHDT and FYEKMQ (reference sequence). The CDR3 DNA reads TGTGCCAGCAGCTTAGTGACCGGGACAGGGGGCGGAGATACGCAGTATTTT. Amino acids: CASSLVTGTGGGDTQYF.

This clone was seen a few times. The chain joins TRBV6-1 to TRBJ2-7, with 8 bases fitting TRBD1. There are 14 residues in the CDR3. In germline, CDR1 is MNHNS, CDR2 SASEGT. Trimming removed 6 bases from V and 4 bases from J; junction bases left unmatched: 8. CDR3: CASRWGQAAYEQYF. The CDR3 DNA is TGTGCCAGCAGGTGGGGACAGGCCGCGTACGAGCAGTACTTC.

The J gene is TRBJ1-5, the V gene TRBV7-9; 9 positions match TRBD1. There are 14 residues in the CDR3. CDR1 SEHNR and CDR2 FQNEAQ come from the germline V gene (reference sequence). Losses at the gene ends were 1 base for V and 5 bases for J; bases not matched to a gene: 0. CDR3 amino acids: CASSLGQGDQPQHF. Written as DNA, the CDR3 is TGTGCCAGCAGCTTAGGACAGGGGGATCAGCCCCAGCATTTT.

The chain employs TRBV11-2 and TRBJ2-5, with a weak D call TRBD2 (6 bases). The CDR3 has 16 amino acids. V shed 1 base and J shed 1 base, with 13 bases lying between them. Germline CDR1 is SGHAT and CDR2 is FQNNGV. The CDR3 is CASSLGRTTVQETQYF. CDR3 nucleotide sequence: TGTGCCAGCAGCTTAGGGAGGACTACTGTCCAAGAGACCCAGTACTTC.